The entry below gives a single T cell receptor (beta chain) sequence along with its context. What it binds is not known. This CDR3 is built from 15 residues. CDR1 and CDR2 (germline): MNHNY, SVGAGI (reference sequence). V lost 4 bases and J lost 0; bases outside the gene matches: 2. The sample comes from a study of human T cells and chemical hapten exposure. Study results and caveats: Expanded TCR counts at PT1 went up together with patch test score, a positive correlation.

The sample's time point: pre-sensitization, week 0. Treatment: therapeutic diphenylcyclopropenone sensitization with weekly scalp DPC. From the RACE reads, TCRdb called clonotypes with MiXCR, one entry per CDR3 protein. The sample shows under 70,000 distinct CDR3 sequences, approximately 11% of them seen only once. The chain combines TRBV6-6 with TRBJ1-4; 7 bases fit TRBD1. The starting material was whole blood, obtained in connection with sensitization to the hapten diphenylcyclopropenone (DPC). The clonotype was recovered from a woman in her forties with alopecia areata. Some clones in this sample may be carry-over from other donors' samples. The CDR3: CASSSGQATNEKLFF. The DNA of the CDR3 is TGTGCCAGCAGTTCCGGACAGGCAACTAATGAAAAACTGTTTTTT.